This T cell receptor (beta chain) was obtained from a study of OX40 agonist ivuxolimab in advanced cancers. The wider study: Three patients, one with hepatocellular carcinoma and two with cutaneous melanoma, responded partially. Whole-study findings and limits: Nonresponders, in some cases, also had low normalized T-cell clonal expansion. The expanded peripheral T cells' antigen specificity was not determined.

Sequencing was performed with immunoSEQ multiplex PCR; in TCRdb, only in-frame clones are kept and a portion is missing. Among tens of thousands of clones listed, 87% were seen once. The CDR3 length is 14 residues. V lost 0 bases and J lost 6; bases outside the gene matches: 1. CDR1 is SGHRS and CDR2 is YFSETQ in the germline V gene. About this clone itself: What it binds is not known.

Sequencing used CD4+ or CD8+ T cells sorted from blood, obtained in a trial of the OX40 agonist ivuxolimab. This receptor was taken from an adult with an advanced solid tumor such as melanoma, head and neck, liver or kidney cancer. The genes are TRBV5-1 and TRBJ1-5; TRBD1 aligns across 9 bases. CDR3 nucleotide sequence: TGCGCCAGCAGCTTGGAGACAGGGGGTCAGCCCCAGCATTTT. Encoded protein: CASSLETGGQPQHF.